The 5 T cell receptor beta chains presented below share a single source sample, sequenced in a study of TIL therapy for anti-PD-1-resistant metastatic lung cancer (dated by TCRdb to the early 2020s). The intended sense of this specimen's time point label: pre-treatment sample, taken before nivolumab and TIL therapy. TCR beta CDR3 regions were amplified from genomic DNA with the immunoSEQ v3 hsTCRB kit using bias-controlled multiplex PCR. This immuneACCESS table, as held by TCRdb, lists in-frame sequences with V and J called but not all clones. Of the missing ones, under half trace to an unresolved V gene in checked studies; the others have no known cause. The sample records some 45,000 clones, 86% of which are singletons. The ten largest account for around 5.1% of the sample. The sample here was blood, taken at baseline. Every receptor here comes from a person aged 25 to 80 with non-small cell lung cancer.

This chain connects TRBV21-1 to TRBJ2-7; TRBD2 was called by the table and not checked on the DNA. TRBV21-1 is a documented pseudogene. There are 15 residues in the CDR3. The CDR3 loop reads CASSKLLAGGFEQYF. The CDR3 coding sequence is TGTGCCAGCAGCAAGTTGCTAGCGGGGGGTTTCGAGCAGTACTTC.

The chain uses TRBV6-4 and TRBJ2-1; maybe TRBD2 (5 bases). Trimming took 4 bases from V and 9 from J, leaving 16 bases between them. Germline V gene data show CDR1 as MRHNA and CDR2 as SNTAGT. The CDR3 totals 14 residues. CDR3 nucleotide sequence: TGTGCCAGCAGTGCCAGAGAGGGCTTGACTGAGCAGTTCTTC. Protein sequence: CASSAREGLTEQFF.

V usage is TRBV29-1 and J usage is TRBJ2-7, with D perhaps given as TRBD1 or TRBD2 (6 bases each). Germline CDR1 and CDR2: SQVTM and ANQGSEA. The CDR3 extends over 12 amino acids. The germline V and J ends were trimmed by 0 bases and 6 bases, with 9 bases remaining between them. DNA for the CDR3: TGCAGCGTTGAAGAGGGGGGCTTCGAGCAGTACTTC. This sequence encodes CSVEEGGFEQYF.

V and J are TRBV6-5 and TRBJ2-5; perhaps TRBD1 as D (5 bases). CDR1 and CDR2 (germline): MNHEY, SVGAGI. This CDR3 is 12 amino acids long. Trimming took off 6 bases at V and 5 bases at J, with 10 bases between the two ends. In DNA form, the CDR3 reads TGTGCCAGCAGAGCATCAGGGGAGACCCAGTACTTC. It yields the protein CASRASGETQYF.

The chain employs TRBV19 and TRBJ2-4; TRBD2 matches 9 bases. The V segment lost 4 bases and the J segment 4 bases; nucleotides outside the gene matches: 5. CDR3 size: 15 residues. Looked up from germline, CDR1 is LNHDA and CDR2 is SQIVND (reference sequence). CDR3 residues: CASSSQREAKNIQYF. CDR3 nucleotide sequence: TGTGCCAGTAGTAGTCAGCGGGAGGCTAAAAACATTCAGTACTTC. The complete variable domain, with remaining parts taken from reference TRBV19 and TRBJ2-4, reads DGGITQSPKYLFRKEGQNVTLSCEQNLNHDAMYWYRQDPGQGLRLIYYSQIVNDFQKGDIAEGYSVSREKKESFPLTVTSAQKNPTAFYLCASSSQREAKNIQYFGAGTRLSVL.